These T cell receptor beta chains were read from a single sample in a study of T cell responses to AZD1222 COVID-19 vaccine. Clones were read by immunoSEQ multiplex PCR, and TCRdb kept only the in-frame ones, dropping some. The sample shows around 150,000 clones, approximately 91% of them seen only once. This specimen was peripheral blood, taken 28 days after the second AZD1222 dose. The receptors stem from an adult who received the AZD1222 COVID-19 vaccine. Both conserved end residues are part of each CDR3. Each record gives: D gene, clone size, V gene, J gene, CDR3 DNA, CDR3 protein. D genes are given only for firm matches. Expanded clones get a size class; other rows say once, few or many, or leave the size out.

NA	NA	TRBV10-3	TRBJ1-5	TGTGCCATCAGTGAGTCGAGTCTGGACATTGAGAATCAGCCCCAGCATTTT	CAISESSLDIENQPQHF
TRBD1	NA	TRBV11-2	TRBJ1-2	TGTGCCAGCAGACGGACAGGGAAGGACTATGGCTACACCTTC	CASRRTGKDYGYTF
TRBD1	NA	TRBV5-1	TRBJ2-5	TGCGCCAGCAGCGTAGCGACAGGGGTCGGAGAGACCCAGTACTTC	CASSVATGVGETQYF
NA	NA	TRBV5-1	TRBJ1-1	TGCGCCAGCAGCTTGGATGCAGCGAACACTGAAGCTTTCTTT	CASSLDAANTEAFF
TRBD2	NA	TRBV7-2	TRBJ2-1	TGTGCCAGCACCTTAATAGCGGTGAGCGGGGGTGAGCAGTTCTTC	CASTLIAVSGGEQFF
NA	NA	TRBV27	TRBJ1-2	TGTGCCAGCAGCTCCAGTAGGGTAAACTATGGCTACACCTTC	CASSSSRVNYGYTF
NA	NA	TRBV12-3/TRBV12-4	TRBJ1-1	TGTGCCAGCAGTTCGGTGAACACTGAAGCTTTCTTT	CASSSVNTEAFF
NA	NA	TRBV2	TRBJ1-5	TGTGCCAGCAGTGAGGTCGACTATAGCAATCAGCCCCAGCATTTT	CASSEVDYSNQPQHF
TRBD1	NA	TRBV7-9	TRBJ1-5	TGTGCCAGCAGCGAGGGACAGGGCAATCAGCCCCAGCATTTT	CASSEGQGNQPQHF
NA	NA	TRBV2	TRBJ1-4	TGTGCCAGCAGGCTGGCGGGGGGCGGTGGAGAAAAACTGTTTTTT	CASRLAGGGGEKLFF
NA	NA	TRBV27	TRBJ2-7	TGTGCCAGCAGTTCTACTCGGTTAAACGAGCAGTACTTC	CASSSTRLNEQYF
NA	NA	TRBV4-1	TRBJ1-2	TGCGCCAGCAGCCCAAGGGGGTATGGCTACACCTTC	CASSPRGYGYTF
NA	NA	TRBV27	TRBJ1-1	TGTGCCAGCAGTTTATTCCGAGGACAGCCCTTGAACACTGAAGCTTTCTTT	CASSLFRGQPLNTEAFF
NA	NA	TRBV3-1/TRBV3-2	TRBJ1-5	TGTGCCAGCAGCCAAGACGCCACAGGATATCAGCCCCAGCATTTT	CASSQDATGYQPQHF
NA	NA	TRBV27	TRBJ1-6	TGTGCCAGCAGTTCAAGGGCATCCTATAATTCACCCCTCCACTTT	CASSSRASYNSPLHF
NA	NA	TRBV4-3	TRBJ1-1	TGCGCCAGCAGCCAAGACCGGGGGGGGCCCACTGAAGCTTTCTTT	CASSQDRGGPTEAFF
TRBD2	NA	TRBV27	TRBJ2-2	TGTGCCAGCAGCGTTCTTCTAGCGGGGGGGCCCACCGGGGAGCTGTTTTTT	CASSVLLAGGPTGELFF
NA	NA	TRBV12-3/TRBV12-4	TRBJ2-7	TGTGCCAGCAGTTACCAGTTATACGAGCAGTACTTC	CASSYQLYEQYF
TRBD1	NA	TRBV29-1	TRBJ1-2	TGCAGCGTTAGGACAGGCGCTAACTATGGCTACACCTTC	CSVRTGANYGYTF
TRBD2	NA	TRBV6-4	TRBJ2-3	TGTGCCAGCAGTGACCGGGCGGCTAGCGGGGGCACAGATACGCAGTATTTT	CASSDRAASGGTDTQYF
NA	NA	TRBV14	TRBJ1-1	TGTGCCAGCAGCCAAGAGGGCGGCAGGTTATTAACTGCGAACACTGAAGCTTTCTTT	CASSQEGGRLLTANTEAFF
NA	NA	TRBV5-1	TRBJ2-3	TGCGCCAGCAGCTTGGTGGTCCCACAAGCCGATACGCAGTATTTT	CASSLVVPQADTQYF
NA	NA	TRBV14	TRBJ1-6	TGTGCCAGCAGCCGAGTAGCGGGCAGAAGCTCCTATAATTCACCCCTCCACTTT	CASSRVAGRSSYNSPLHF
TRBD2	NA	TRBV2	TRBJ2-7	TGTGCCAGAGGAGGACTAGCGGGAGTCCACGAGCAGTACTTC	CARGGLAGVHEQYF
NA	once	TRBV7-8	TRBJ1-5	TGTGCCAGCAGCTTAGCCGGGGAAGGGGCCCAGCATTTT	CASSLAGEGAQHF
NA	NA	TRBV21-1	TRBJ2-2	TGTGCCAGCACCGACAGTGGTTTAGACGACACCGGGGAGCTGTTTTTT	CASTDSGLDDTGELFF
TRBD1	NA	TRBV5-4	TRBJ1-2	TGTGCCAGCAGCCCGGACAGGGATGGCTACACCTTC	CASSPDRDGYTF
NA	NA	TRBV9	TRBJ2-7	TGTGCCAGCAGCGTAGCACAGGCCGTTACCTACGAGCAGTACTTC	CASSVAQAVTYEQYF
NA	NA	TRBV29-1	TRBJ1-2	TGCAGCGGGACAGTCCCCTCGGGCTACACCTTC	CSGTVPSGYTF
NA	NA	TRBV2	TRBJ2-4	TGTGCCTCTAAGTCGGTATTTTTAGCCAAAAACATTCAGTACTTC	CASKSVFLAKNIQYF
TRBD2	NA	TRBV7-9	TRBJ2-7	TGTGCCAGCAGCTTAGGGCTAGCGGGAGGCGAGCAGTACTTC	CASSLGLAGGEQYF
NA	NA	TRBV14	TRBJ1-1	TGTGCCAGCAGCCAAGCAAGATGGAACACTGAAGCTTTCTTT	CASSQARWNTEAFF
TRBD1	NA	TRBV18	TRBJ1-5	TGTGCCAGCTCACCACAACAGGGGGAGCTCAATCAGCCCCAGCATTTT	CASSPQQGELNQPQHF
NA	NA	TRBV6-2/TRBV6-3	TRBJ1-6	TGTGCCAGCAGTCGGACCCTGATGCCCCTCCACTTT	CASSRTLMPLHF
TRBD1	NA	TRBV7-9	TRBJ1-2	TGTGCCAGTGACAGGGATCGCGACGCTAACTATGGCTACACCTTC	CASDRDRDANYGYTF
NA	NA	TRBV6-5	TRBJ1-5	TGTGCCAGCCGAAGGGGATCTGGCCAGCCCCAGCATTTT	CASRRGSGQPQHF
NA	NA	TRBV9	TRBJ2-2	TGTGCCAGCAGCTCCAGACTCAGGCCCGGGGAGCTGTTTTTT	CASSSRLRPGELFF
TRBD1	NA	TRBV10-3	TRBJ2-3	TGTGCCACCCGGGACAGGGGGGGCACAGATACGCAGTATTTT	CATRDRGGTDTQYF
TRBD1	NA	TRBV11-2	TRBJ2-1	TGTGCCAGCAGCTTAGATTGGAACAGGGGGAAACTCTACAATGAGCAGTTCTTC	CASSLDWNRGKLYNEQFF
TRBD2	few	TRBV6-5	TRBJ2-2	TGTGCCAGCAGTTACTTGACTAGCGGGAGACCCGGGGAGCTGTTTTTT	CASSYLTSGRPGELFF
NA	NA	TRBV5-8	TRBJ1-5	TGTGCCAGCAGCCGTCGGATTCGGAAGAACTATCAGCCCCAGCATTTT	CASSRRIRKNYQPQHF
TRBD2	NA	TRBV7-9	TRBJ2-5	TGTGCCAGCAGCTTTAGAAGCGGGGGGGATGAGACCCAGTACTTC	CASSFRSGGDETQYF
NA	NA	TRBV12-3/TRBV12-4	TRBJ2-7	TGTGCCAGCAGTCTAGTCCTCTACGAGCAGTACTTC	CASSLVLYEQYF
TRBD1	NA	TRBV7-9	TRBJ1-1	TGTGCCAGCAGCTTACCTGACAGGGGGCAGGGGGGCACTGAAGCTTTCTTT	CASSLPDRGQGGTEAFF
TRBD2	NA	TRBV9	TRBJ2-5	TGTGCCAGCAGCGGAGAACTAGCGGGCAACTCAGAGACCCAGTACTTC	CASSGELAGNSETQYF
NA	NA	TRBV7-9	TRBJ1-1	TGTGCCAGCAGCCCATCTTCATTGGGGGAAGAGCGAGCTTTCTTT	CASSPSSLGEERAFF
TRBD1	few	TRBV7-9	TRBJ2-7	TGTGCCAGCAGCTCTCCCTGGGACAGCCACTACGAGCAGTACTTC	CASSSPWDSHYEQYF
NA	NA	TRBV7-3	TRBJ2-1	TGTGCCAGCAGCAAGGACCGGGGGTACAGCAATGAGCAGTTCTTC	CASSKDRGYSNEQFF
NA	NA	TRBV21-1	TRBJ1-4	TGTGCCAGCAGCCGTGGGCAGCCAACTAATGAAAAACTGTTTTTT	CASSRGQPTNEKLFF
TRBD2	NA	TRBV6-5	TRBJ2-7	TGTGCCAGCAGACCCATTGGGGGGGTCTACGAGCAGTACTTC	CASRPIGGVYEQYF
NA	NA	TRBV25-1	TRBJ1-3	TGTGCCAGCACCCCCCCGACAGGTTTCTCTGGAAACACCATATATTTT	CASTPPTGFSGNTIYF
NA	NA	TRBV21-1	TRBJ1-2	TGTGCCAGCAGCTTACGGACAGGGAATGACACACCGAACTATGGCTACACCTTC	CASSLRTGNDTPNYGYTF
NA	NA	TRBV18	TRBJ1-5	TGTGCCAGCTCACCACTGGCTGGGGACCGGCAGCCCCAGCATTTT	CASSPLAGDRQPQHF
NA	NA	TRBV4-2	TRBJ1-5	TGTGCCAGCAGCCAAGATCATAGTGGCAGGGGTGGGCAGCCCCAGCATTTT	CASSQDHSGRGGQPQHF
NA	few	TRBV19	TRBJ1-2	TGTGCCAGACCGGGCAGGCCCCGGAGCGGCTACACCTTC	CARPGRPRSGYTF
TRBD1	few	TRBV10-3	TRBJ1-2	TGTGCCATCAGCCCGGGACAGGGGAAAAATGGCTACACCTTC	CAISPGQGKNGYTF
NA	NA	TRBV11-2	TRBJ2-7	TGTGCCAGCAGCTTAGGGGGATGGGCCCTCTCCTACTTC	CASSLGGWALSYF
TRBD1	NA	TRBV19	TRBJ1-2	TGTGCCAGTAGTCCCGATGGGACAGCCTATGGCTACACCTTC	CASSPDGTAYGYTF
NA	NA	TRBV6-4	TRBJ1-1	TGTGCCAGCAGTGTGAGAGGCGGGAGCACTGAAGCTTTCTTT	CASSVRGGSTEAFF